Below are 20 T cell receptor beta chains sequenced from a single sample in a study of cytomegalovirus exposure and HLA in healthy donors. 60 Vbeta and 13 Jbeta primers were used in PCR. Sequenced by immunoSEQ multiplex PCR; TCRdb stores in-frame clones only, minus some. The table records some 160,000 clones, about four fifths of them present only once. Sequenced input: PBMCs. The receptors stem from a woman aged 45-65 years in good health and CMV-seronegative.

The chain uses TRBV12-2 and TRBJ1-4; the table calls TRBD1, which could not be checked here. TRBV12-2 counts as a pseudogene. This CDR3 has 18 amino acids. In DNA, the CDR3 is TGTGCAAGTCGCTCCAGATTGTGGCCACAGGCAACTAATGAAAAACTGTTTTTT. Translating it yields CASRSRLWPQATNEKLFF.

This clone was picked up one time. The genes are TRBV28 and TRBJ1-4, with 10 bases identical to TRBD1. The CDR3 is made up of 21 amino acids. V shed 7 bases and J 0 bases; nucleotides not matched to a gene: 20. CDR1 is MDHEN and CDR2 is SYDVKM in the germline V gene. Here the CDR3 DNA reads TGTGCCAGCACATGGGAGACAGGGGGCCGGAGTTACGGTACAACTAATGAAAAACTGTTTTTT. Translation: CASTWETGGRSYGTTNEKLFF.

This rearrangement joins TRBV5-6 to TRBJ2-7, with 12 bases lining up with TRBD2. V was clipped by 4 bases and J by 2 bases; unmatched bases: 7. Per germline, CDR1 SGHDT and CDR2 YYEEEE. The CDR3 runs 16 residues. CDR3 nucleotides: TGTGCCAGCAGCCTAGGACTAGCGGGGAGAACCTACGAGCAGTACTTC. Translated, it gives CASSLGLAGRTYEQYF.

V and J are TRBV13 and TRBJ1-5; a possible D gene is TRBD1 (5 bases). Trimming shortened V by 5 bases and J by 7 bases, and 18 bases separated the two germline ends. The CDR3 totals 15 residues. Germline V gives CDR1 PRHDT, CDR2 FYEKMQ (reference sequence). This CDR3 is CASSPRGGVIQPQHF. As DNA, the CDR3 is TGTGCCAGCAGCCCAAGAGGAGGGGTCATCCAGCCCCAGCATTTT.

This sequence joins TRBV19 and TRBJ2-3; D might be TRBD2 (6 bases). Germline values: CDR1 LNHDA, CDR2 SQIVND (reference sequence). Trimming took off 9 bases at V and 2 bases at J, with 18 bases between the two ends. This CDR3 spans 15 amino acids. This chain's CDR3 is CASRAGLPTTDTQYF. In nucleotides, the CDR3 is TGTGCCAGCCGTGCGGGGCTCCCCACCACAGATACGCAGTATTTT.

This chain links TRBV28 with TRBJ2-7, with 11 bases that match TRBD1. Per the germline V gene, CDR1 is MDHEN and CDR2 is SYDVKM. The CDR3 consists of 14 residues. The ends lost 8 bases at V and 0 bases at J; junction bases unmatched: 3. The chain's CDR3 is CASGGQGVSYEQYF. The CDR3 coding sequence is TGTGCCAGCGGGGGACAGGGGGTCTCCTACGAGCAGTACTTC. The full variable domain, completed using reference TRBV28 and TRBJ2-7, is DVKVTQSSRYLVKRTGEKVFLECVQDMDHENMFWYRQDPGLGLRLIYFSYDVKMKEKGDIPEGYSVSREKKERFSLILESASTNQTSMYLCASGGQGVSYEQYFGPGTRLTVT.

The chain links TRBV7-9 to TRBJ2-2; D is undetermined. There are 16 residues in the CDR3. Germline V gene lookup returns CDR1 SEHNR and CDR2 FQNEAQ (reference sequence). V was shortened by 6 bases and J by 0 bases, with 14 bases between the two germline ends. This CDR3 reads CASSYTRFANTGELFF. CDR3 DNA: TGTGCCAGCAGTTACACCAGGTTCGCGAACACCGGGGAGCTGTTTTTT.

A single count supports this clone. This chain joins TRBV6-1 and TRBJ1-6; no clear D gene. The germline CDR1 and CDR2 sequences are MNHNS and SASEGT. Trimming cost V 4 bases and J 7 bases, with 8 bases left between them. The length of the CDR3 is 13 residues. The DNA of the CDR3 is TGTGCCAGCAGTGGGGCCCCCAATTCACCCCTCCACTTT. It codes for CASSGAPNSPLHF.

This chain connects TRBV5-8 to TRBJ2-5; tentatively, D is TRBD2 (5 bases). The ends were cut back, 2 bases at V and 5 bases at J, with 10 bases in the middle. Germline V gene data show CDR1 as SGHTS and CDR2 as YDEGEE. The CDR3 sequence is 13 residues long. The CDR3 region is CASSFQRGETQYF. The CDR3 region has the DNA TGTGCCAGCAGCTTCCAGCGAGGGGAGACCCAGTACTTC.

V and J are TRBV7-8 and TRBJ2-2, with 7 positions matching TRBD2. The V gene's germline CDR1 is SGHVS and CDR2 FQNEAQ. The CDR3 contains 13 residues. The J segment lost 6 bases and the V segment lost 5 bases, leaving 3 bases of the junction unmatched. The DNA of the CDR3 is TGTGCCAGCAGCCCAAGCGGGGCCGGGGAGCTGTTTTTT. It is translated as CASSPSGAGELFF.

This clone was seen only once. The chain is built from TRBV2 and TRBJ1-2, with 9 nucleotides matching TRBD1. Germline lookup yields CDR1 SNHLY and CDR2 FYNNEI. V lost 5 bases, J lost 4 bases, and 5 bases stayed unmatched. This CDR3 is built from 14 residues. CDR3 DNA sequence: TGTGCCAGCAGTCTACAGGGGGCTAGCTATGGCTACACCTTC. Its protein is CASSLQGASYGYTF.

The chain recombines TRBV7-6 with TRBJ2-5; D gene uncertain. Looked up from germline, CDR1 is SGHVS and CDR2 is FNYEAQ. The CDR3 runs 14 residues. Trimming cost V 1 base and J 1 base, with 7 bases left between them. CDR3 bases: TGTGCCAGCAGCTTAGGGGCAAGCCAAGAGACCCAGTACTTC. Its protein is CASSLGASQETQYF.

The V call is TRBV9, the J call TRBJ2-5, with D possibly being TRBD2 (5 bases). CDR1 is SGDLS, CDR2 YYNGEE, per germline. V was shortened by 5 bases and J by 2 bases, with 13 bases between the two germline ends. The CDR3 is 14 amino acids. CDR3 DNA sequence: TGTGCCAGCAGTCTCGAGGGTTTACAAGAGACCCAGTACTTC. This encodes CASSLEGLQETQYF.

The rearrangement uses TRBV28 and TRBJ2-1; maybe TRBD2 (7 bases). CDR3 length: 15 amino acids. Trimming took 7 bases from V and 5 from J, leaving 18 bases between them. Germline lookup yields CDR1 MDHEN and CDR2 SYDVKM. The CDR3 here is CASTGGGASDNEQFF. The CDR3 region has the DNA TGTGCCAGCACCGGAGGGGGGGCCTCAGACAATGAGCAGTTCTTC. Supplemented by reference TRBV28 and TRBJ2-1, the full variable domain reads DVKVTQSSRYLVKRTGEKVFLECVQDMDHENMFWYRQDPGLGLRLIYFSYDVKMKEKGDIPEGYSVSREKKERFSLILESASTNQTSMYLCASTGGGASDNEQFFGPGTRLTVL.

CDR3 DNA sequence: TGTGCCAGCAGCCCGCGAAACAGGGTTTCCTACGAGCAGTACTTC. It codes for CASSPRNRVSYEQYF. The chain uses TRBV7-2 and TRBJ2-7, with D possibly matching TRBD1 (6 bases). Per germline, CDR1 SGHTA and CDR2 FQGNSA. The V gene lost 5 bases and the J gene lost 1 base, with 15 bases spanning the gap. This CDR3 is built from 15 residues.

V and J are TRBV11-2 and TRBJ2-7, with TRBD2 matching 12 bases. Germline CDR1 and CDR2: SGHAT and FQNNGV. Trimming removed 7 bases from V and 3 bases from J; junction bases left unmatched: 7. CDR3 length: 15 amino acids. CDR3 residues: CASTRTSGEGYEQYF. The CDR3 region has the DNA TGTGCCAGCACCAGGACTAGCGGGGAGGGCTACGAGCAGTACTTC.

The V and J genes are TRBV11-2 and TRBJ1-2; no clear D gene. Germline CDR1 reads SGHAT; CDR2 reads FQNNGV. The CDR3 is made up of 12 amino acids. V was cut by 4 bases and J by 8 bases, with 11 bases left in between. In DNA, the CDR3 is TGTGCCAGCAGCTCGGAGGGAAACGGCTACACCTTC. Its protein product is CASSSEGNGYTF.

In nucleotides, the CDR3 is TGTGCCAGCAGTTCCTCGGTGAACACTGAAGCTTTCTTT. Its protein product is CASSSSVNTEAFF. The rearrangement joins TRBV7-9 to TRBJ1-1, with D hard to call. Germline V gene sequence: CDR1 SEHNR, CDR2 FQNEAQ (reference sequence). This CDR3 spans 13 amino acids. V shed 6 bases and J shed 0 bases, with 8 bases lying between them. The variable domain in full, completed from reference TRBV7-9 and TRBJ1-1, reads DTGVSQNPRHKITKRGQNVTFRCDPISEHNRLYWYRQTLGQGPEFLTYFQNEAQLEKSRLLSDRFSAERPKGSFSTLEIQRTEQGDSAMYLCASSSSVNTEAFFGQGTRLTVV.

The CDR3 nucleotides read TGCGCCAGCAGCAGCCATGGGGCCACCGGGGAGCTGTTTTTT. This gives the protein CASSSHGATGELFF. V is TRBV5-1 and J is TRBJ2-2, with D possibly matching TRBD1 (5 bases). V lost 4 bases and J lost 4, with 11 bases in between. Germline CDR1 is SGHRS and CDR2 is YFSETQ. This CDR3 has 14 residues.

CDR3 coding DNA: TGTGCCAGCAGCCGGACAGGGGGACAAGAGACCCAGTACTTC. Amino acids: CASSRTGGQETQYF. The chain couples TRBV28 to TRBJ2-5; 10 bases line up with TRBD1. The CDR3 sequence is 14 residues long. The junction had 3 bases not matched to a gene; V was cut back by 6 bases and J by 2 bases. Germline assignment: CDR1 MDHEN and CDR2 SYDVKM.